This TCR beta chain was identified during a study of CD8 T cells in ankylosing spondylitis. It was by quantitative 5'-RACE with molecular barcodes that TCR beta libraries were made. MiXCR, run by TCRdb on the 5' RACE reads, gives a single entry per CDR3 protein. Seen here are about 450,000 distinct CDR3 sequences, 25% to 30% observed once, and the top ten hold roughly 1%. Details on this clonotype: Its antigen is currently unknown.

The CDR3 is made up of 13 amino acids. V lost 5 bases and J lost 6; bases outside the gene matches: 6. General study points: Existing reports had already noted some motif variants in reactive arthritis synovial fluid and blood. Seemingly characteristic of ankylosing spondylitis blood was a TCR beta motif consisting of about 8 highly homologous variants. In peripheral blood, disease-linked CD8+ clones occurred at relatively low frequencies.

The chain couples TRBV12-3 or TRBV12-4 to TRBJ1-2; TRBD1 matches at 7 bases. The source of this sequence is a male donor with ankylosing spondylitis. The source material was blood, either unsorted or a sorted T cell fraction (not recorded which). CDR3 coding DNA: TGTGCCAGCAGTCGGGGCAGGGGGGATGGCTACACCTTC. Its translation: CASSRGRGDGYTF.